The entry below gives a single T cell receptor (beta chain) sequence along with its context. This sample is drawn from a study of glioma-infiltrating T cells after dendritic cell vaccination. CDR3 size: 16 residues. From germline, CDR1 is SGHKS and CDR2 YYEKEE (reference sequence). With 3 bases clipped from V and 6 bases from J, the junction kept 13 bases outside the gene matches. Profiled with immunoSEQ multiplex PCR; TCRdb holds only in-frame clones, not every one. This table has tens of thousands of clones, over 90% appearing once. Sample: blood, taken before dendritic cell vaccination. V gene TRBV5-5 combines with J gene TRBJ2-7; 9 bases are shared with TRBD1. This receptor was identified in a human donor with glioblastoma. The DNA for the CDR3 is TGTGCCAGCAGCTGGCTCCCGGGACAGGGCTTTGGCGAGCAGTACTTC. Translation: CASSWLPGQGFGEQYF.